Following are 29 T cell receptor beta chains from one sample sequenced in a study of blood T cell repertoires in COVID-19. The repertoire was sequenced with immunoSEQ multiplex PCR; TCRdb's copy has only in-frame clones and lacks some. This table has 80,000 or so clones, approximately 81% appearing once. The sequenced sample was peripheral blood. The source is an older woman with acute or convalescent COVID-19.

J is TRBJ2-1 and V is TRBV21-1; the D segment call TRBD2 is taken from the table without a DNA check. TRBV21-1 is a pseudogene segment. The CDR3 is made up of 14 amino acids. The CDR3 protein is CASRRLAAYNEQFF. CDR3 coding DNA: TGTGCCAGCAGGCGACTAGCGGCCTACAATGAGCAGTTCTTC.

The genes are TRBV19 and TRBJ2-7, with 9 bases that match TRBD1. Germline V lookup: CDR1 LNHDA, CDR2 SQIVND (reference sequence). This CDR3 is built from 16 residues. The ends lost 4 bases at V and 0 bases at J; junction bases unmatched: 7. Here the CDR3 reads CASSSRDRESSYEQYF. In nucleotides, the CDR3 is TGTGCCAGTAGTAGCCGGGACAGGGAGAGCTCCTACGAGCAGTACTTC.

The rearrangement links TRBV5-5 to TRBJ1-1; D perhaps matches TRBD1 (5 bases). Between the trimmed V and J ends, which lost 2 bases and 0 bases, there was a span of 8 bases. Germline V gene data show CDR1 as SGHKS and CDR2 as YYEKEE (reference sequence). CDR3 length: 14 amino acids. The CDR3 region is CASSLQAMNTEAFF. The CDR3 DNA sequence: TGTGCCAGCAGCTTACAGGCCATGAACACTGAAGCTTTCTTT.

The J gene is TRBJ2-7, the V gene TRBV5-1; 8 bases map to TRBD1. This CDR3 is built from 16 residues. CDR1 and CDR2 from the germline V gene are SGHRS and YFSETQ. The V gene end was trimmed by 3 bases and the J gene end by 5 bases; junction bases not matched to a gene: 13. The CDR3, as DNA: TGCGCCAGCAGCTATTCCCCGGACAGGGCCATGGACGAGCAGTACTTC. The encoded protein is CASSYSPDRAMDEQYF.

V is TRBV12-3 or TRBV12-4 and J is TRBJ1-6, with D perhaps matching TRBD1 (6 bases). The length of the CDR3 is 12 residues. The V end lost 6 bases, the J end lost 9 bases, and 9 bases lay between the germline ends. The CDR3 spells CASRTGFSPLHF. CDR3 nucleotide sequence: TGTGCCAGCAGAACAGGGTTTTCACCCCTCCACTTT.

The chain recombines TRBV10-2 with TRBJ1-2, with D possibly being TRBD1 (5 bases). The CDR3 contains 13 residues. Germline V lookup: CDR1 WSHSY, CDR2 SAAADI. Between the trimmed V and J ends, which lost 6 bases and 4 bases, there was a span of 12 bases. This chain's CDR3 is CASRPGQVYGYTF. DNA of the CDR3: TGCGCCAGCAGACCCGGACAAGTCTATGGCTACACCTTC.

The V gene is TRBV28, the J gene TRBJ2-6, with D maybe TRBD2 (6 bases). The length of the CDR3 is 13 residues. V lost 6 bases and J 4 bases, leaving 7 bases between the germline ends. Per germline, CDR1 MDHEN and CDR2 SYDVKM. DNA for the CDR3: TGTGCCAGCAGGGGAGGCGGGGCCAACGTCCTGACTTTC. Protein: CASRGGGANVLTF.

This clone was counted between two and nine times. V gene TRBV3-1 (or the pseudogene TRBV3-2) combines with J gene TRBJ1-2; 9 bases agree with TRBD1. The CDR3 has 14 amino acids. Germline lookup yields CDR1 LGHDT and CDR2 YNNKEL (reference sequence). The junction had 4 bases not matched to a gene; V was cut back by 4 bases and J by 4 bases. The CDR3 region has the DNA TGTGCCAGCAGCCCACTGGGACAGGGCTATGGCTACACCTTC. Its protein is CASSPLGQGYGYTF.

The table lists this clone with a count of one. The J gene is TRBJ2-3, the V gene TRBV5-5; TRBD2 matches 11 bases. The CDR3 is 16 amino acids. J was trimmed by 2 bases and V by 1 base; bases with no gene match: 3. CDR1 is SGHKS, CDR2 YYEKEE, per germline (reference sequence). CDR3 sequence: CASSLIAGGPTDTQYF. The CDR3 nucleotides are TGTGCCAGCAGCTTGATAGCGGGGGGGCCCACAGATACGCAGTATTTT.

V gene TRBV27 combines with J gene TRBJ1-6; D might be TRBD1 (5 bases). In germline, CDR1 is MNHEY, CDR2 SMNVEV (reference sequence). The CDR3 length is 18 residues. V was shortened by 2 bases and J by 4 bases, with 18 bases between the two germline ends. The CDR3 loop is CASSLPPRQSKYNSPLHF. CDR3 sequence (DNA): TGTGCCAGCAGTTTACCTCCCCGACAGAGTAAATATAATTCACCCCTCCACTTT.

In its sample, this clone was seen once. The gene calls are TRBV2 and TRBJ2-5; 7 nucleotides agree with TRBD1. The germline CDR1 and CDR2 sequences are SNHLY and FYNNEI. This CDR3 is built from 17 residues. J was trimmed by 4 bases and V by 0 bases; bases with no gene match: 11. Here the CDR3 reads CASSEAVIQGRRETQYF. Written as DNA, the CDR3 is TGTGCCAGCAGTGAAGCCGTGATACAGGGGCGTAGAGAGACCCAGTACTTC. Based on the CDR3 plus reference TRBV2 and TRBJ2-5, the full variable domain is EPEVTQTPSHQVTQMGQEVILRCVPISNHLYFYWYRQILGQKVEFLVSFYNNEISEKSEIFDDQFSVERPDGSNFTLKIRSTKLEDSAMYFCASSEAVIQGRRETQYFGPGTRLLVL.

This clone turned up a few times. This rearrangement joins TRBV7-9 to TRBJ1-3, with TRBD1 matching 7 bases. With V trimmed by 3 bases and J by 6 bases, 8 bases remained unmatched. CDR1 and CDR2 (germline): SEHNR, FQNEAQ (reference sequence). CDR3 length: 15 amino acids. As DNA, the CDR3 is TGTGCCAGCAGCTTCGCCCGGACAGGCTTAAACACCATATATTTT. Translated, it gives CASSFARTGLNTIYF.

This clone is a singleton in its sample. The J gene is TRBJ2-2, the V gene TRBV11-3; possibly TRBD1 for D (5 bases). Germline V gene data show CDR1 as SGHNT and CDR2 as YENEEA. The CDR3 is 14 amino acids. With 3 bases removed from V and 4 bases from J, the gap between germline ends came to 9 bases. CDR3 region: CASSFSGITGELFF. In nucleotides, the CDR3 is TGTGCCAGCAGCTTTTCAGGGATCACCGGGGAGCTGTTTTTT.

The chain couples TRBV27 to TRBJ1-6; 8 bases map to TRBD1. This CDR3 has 15 amino acids. Germline values: CDR1 MNHEY, CDR2 SMNVEV (reference sequence). V lost 6 bases to trimming and J lost 6 bases; unmatched junction nucleotides: 7. The CDR3 protein is CASRTGQEINSPLHF. CDR3 DNA sequence: TGTGCCAGCAGGACGGGACAGGAGATTAATTCACCCCTCCACTTT.

This chain joins TRBV24-1 and TRBJ2-1; 10 nucleotides match TRBD1. CDR3 length: 17 amino acids. Germline CDR1 reads KGHDR; CDR2 reads SFDVKD. Trimming took 2 bases from V and 8 from J; bases not matched to a gene: 11. The DNA of the CDR3 is TGTGCCACCAGTGATTGGCACGGGGACAGGGGTCTGGATGAGCAGTTCTTC. Amino acid sequence: CATSDWHGDRGLDEQFF.

J is TRBJ1-5 and V is TRBV25-1; 8 bases fit TRBD1. Trimming cost V 5 bases and J 3 bases; bases outside gene matches: 12. Germline loops: CDR1 MGHDK, CDR2 SYGVNS. This CDR3 comprises 17 residues. The CDR3 coding sequence is TGTGCCAGCAGTCTCGACAGGGGTGGGGGCGACAATCAGCCCCAGCATTTT. This encodes CASSLDRGGGDNQPQHF.

This clone occurred a few times. J is TRBJ1-3 and V is TRBV30; D may be TRBD1 (6 bases). Trimming took off 5 bases at V and 0 bases at J, with 11 bases between the two ends. The CDR3 loop spans 14 amino acids. Germline V gene sequence: CDR1 GTSNPN, CDR2 SVGIG (reference sequence). The CDR3 protein is CAWRRGASGNTIYF. The CDR3 DNA reads as TGTGCCTGGCGTCGGGGGGCCTCTGGAAACACCATATATTTT.

The gene calls are TRBV11-2 and TRBJ2-5, with D perhaps TRBD1 (6 bases). The CDR3 has 14 residues. Germline CDR1 SGHAT, CDR2 FQNNGV. The V and J ends lost 7 bases and 5 bases respectively, with 17 bases between them. The CDR3 DNA is TGTGCCAGCAAATTACAGGGCGCTGGGGAGACCCAGTACTTC. Translated: CASKLQGAGETQYF.

This clone was counted only a few times. The chain joins TRBV30 to TRBJ1-2, with 8 bases aligning to TRBD1. The V gene end was trimmed by 2 bases and the J gene end by 8 bases; junction bases not matched to a gene: 4. Germline CDR1 GTSNPN, CDR2 SVGIG (reference sequence). The CDR3 is 12 amino acids. CDR3 residues: CAWSPRDRGYTF. CDR3 DNA sequence: TGTGCCTGGAGTCCCCGGGACAGGGGCTACACCTTC.

A word on this clone: At one end the junction does not follow the germline gene, possibly because of a read error. As DNA, the CDR3 is TGTGCTAGCAGCCCCGGGACAGGGGCGGTAGATACGCAGTATTTT. Protein product: CASSPGTGAVDTQYF. The V gene is TRBV7-7, the J gene TRBJ2-3, with TRBD1 matching over 10 bases. The germline gives CDR1 SSHAT, CDR2 FNYEAQ (reference sequence). The CDR3 runs 15 residues.

V is TRBV19 and J is TRBJ1-1; 8 bases line up with TRBD1. Losses at the gene ends were 6 bases for V and 0 bases for J; bases not matched to a gene: 12. The CDR3 spans 17 residues. Germline loops: CDR1 LNHDA, CDR2 SQIVND (reference sequence). The CDR3 spells CASRPGGGWPLNTEAFF. The CDR3 nucleotides read TGTGCCAGTAGACCAGGGGGCGGTTGGCCCTTGAACACTGAAGCTTTCTTT.

The rearrangement joins TRBV6-5 to TRBJ2-2; D call uncertain. Looked up from germline, CDR1 is MNHEY and CDR2 is SVGAGI. The CDR3 runs 12 residues. The V and J ends lost 6 bases and 7 bases respectively, with 9 bases between them. CDR3 amino acids: CASSWLGGELFF. The DNA for the CDR3 is TGTGCCAGCAGCTGGCTTGGCGGGGAGCTGTTTTTT.

The rearrangement links TRBV5-6 to TRBJ1-1; D is unclear. Germline V CDR1 and CDR2: SGHDT, YYEEEE. The CDR3 spans 18 residues. Trimming took 4 bases from V and 0 from J, leaving 22 bases between them. The CDR3: CASSTRKRLAHMNTEAFF. CDR3 DNA sequence: TGTGCCAGCAGCACCCGGAAGCGGCTGGCCCATATGAACACTGAAGCTTTCTTT.

The chain links TRBV27 to TRBJ2-3; 7 positions agree with TRBD2. This CDR3 comprises 15 residues. Looked up from germline, CDR1 is MNHEY and CDR2 is SMNVEV (reference sequence). Trimming at V came to 5 bases and at J to 3 bases, leaving 8 bases not matched to a gene. CDR3 loop: CASSPAGRATDTQYF. CDR3 sequence (DNA): TGTGCCAGCAGTCCGGCAGGGAGGGCAACAGATACGCAGTATTTT.

This clone was counted a few times. Here the CDR3 reads CASRTSGGAADTQYF. The CDR3 region has the DNA TGTGCCAGCAGGACTAGCGGGGGGGCCGCAGATACGCAGTATTTT. This chain joins TRBV27 and TRBJ2-3, with 14 bases fitting TRBD2. Per germline, CDR1 MNHEY and CDR2 SMNVEV (reference sequence). J lost 4 bases, V lost 6 bases, and 3 bases had no gene match. This CDR3 has 15 amino acids.

V is TRBV19 and J is TRBJ1-2, with a possible D match to TRBD1 (5 bases). Trimming removed 0 bases from V and 3 bases from J, with 11 bases in between. CDR1 LNHDA and CDR2 SQIVND come from the germline V gene (reference sequence). The CDR3 extends over 15 amino acids. The CDR3 loop reads CASSIDRRGDYGYTF. The CDR3 nucleotides are TGTGCCAGTAGTATAGATCGGCGGGGCGACTATGGCTACACCTTC.

This chain connects TRBV4-1 to TRBJ2-5; D is perhaps TRBD2 (7 bases). Trimming left V 1 base short and J 4 bases short, with 13 bases between. Per the germline V gene, CDR1 is MGHRA and CDR2 is YSYEKL. The CDR3 is 15 residues long. DNA for the CDR3: TGCGCCAGCAGCCAAGGAGGGGGGGCCTTAGAGACCCAGTACTTC. Translation gives CASSQGGGALETQYF.

This chain connects TRBV28 to TRBJ1-1, with TRBD1 as a possible D gene (5 bases). The CDR3 is made up of 16 amino acids. CDR1 is MDHEN, CDR2 SYDVKM, per germline. The V gene lost 2 bases and the J gene lost 4 bases, with 17 bases spanning the gap. CDR3 DNA sequence: TGTGCCAGCAGTTTACCCCAGGTCAGCGGGGGCACTGAAGCTTTCTTT. Protein sequence: CASSLPQVSGGTEAFF.

This rearrangement joins TRBV5-4 to TRBJ1-1; 8 bases are shared with TRBD1. V was clipped by 0 bases and J by 1 base; unmatched bases: 2. The CDR3 consists of 15 residues. Germline CDR1 is SGHNT and CDR2 is YYREEE (reference sequence). The CDR3 nucleotides are TGTGCCAGCAGCTTGGCTACAGGGGGGAACACTGAAGCTTTCTTT. It encodes CASSLATGGNTEAFF.